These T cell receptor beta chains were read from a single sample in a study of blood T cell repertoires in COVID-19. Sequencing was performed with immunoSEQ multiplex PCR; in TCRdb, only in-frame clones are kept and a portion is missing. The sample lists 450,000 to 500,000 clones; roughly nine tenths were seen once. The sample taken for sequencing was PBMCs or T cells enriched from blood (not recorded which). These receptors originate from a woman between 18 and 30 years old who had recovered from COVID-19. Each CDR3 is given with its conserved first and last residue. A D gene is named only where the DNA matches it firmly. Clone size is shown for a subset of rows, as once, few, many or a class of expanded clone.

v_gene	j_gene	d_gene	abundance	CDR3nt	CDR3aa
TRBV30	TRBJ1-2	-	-	TGTGCCTGGGGGCCCACAGGGTCGGGCTATGGCTACACCTTC	CAWGPTGSGYGYTF
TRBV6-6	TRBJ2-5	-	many	TGTGCCAGCAGCAGGGGACAAGAGACCCAGTACTTC	CASSRGQETQYF
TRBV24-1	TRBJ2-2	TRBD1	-	TGTGCCACCAGTCGACAGGGTTCCGGGGAGCTGTTTTTT	CATSRQGSGELFF
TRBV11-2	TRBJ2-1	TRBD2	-	TGTGCCAGCACCGCGGGCGGGGGGGCTCAAAATGAGCAGTTCTTC	CASTAGGGAQNEQFF
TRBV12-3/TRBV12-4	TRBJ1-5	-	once	TGTGCCAGCAGTTTAGGGCCGAGGAATCCCCAGCATTTT	CASSLGPRNPQHF
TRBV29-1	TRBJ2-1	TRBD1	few	TGCAGCGTTAGTCGGACAGGGGGCTACAATGAGCAGTTCTTC	CSVSRTGGYNEQFF
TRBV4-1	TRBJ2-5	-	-	TGCGCCAGCAGCCTTGGTAGGGGCCTAGAGACCCAGTACTTC	CASSLGRGLETQYF
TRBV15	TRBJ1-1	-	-	TGTGCCACCGCACCCTCAAGGGGCGCCGACCAAGCTTTCTTT	CATAPSRGADQAFF
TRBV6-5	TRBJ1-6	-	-	TGTGCCAGCAGCGATCCCCAGGGGAATTCACCCCTCCACTTT	CASSDPQGNSPLHF
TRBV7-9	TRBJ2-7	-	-	TGTGCCAGCAGCTCTGTTTGGAGGGACGAGCAGTACTTC	CASSSVWRDEQYF
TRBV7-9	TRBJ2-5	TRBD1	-	TGTGCCAGCAGCTTTACAGGGGAAGTGGAGACCCAGTACTTC	CASSFTGEVETQYF
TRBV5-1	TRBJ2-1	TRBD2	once	TGCGCCAGCAGCATGTTGGGAGGGGTCACCTACAATGAGCAGTTCTTC	CASSMLGGVTYNEQFF
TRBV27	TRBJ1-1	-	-	TGTGCCAGCAGAGGTCTCGGGGGCACTGAAGCTTTCTTT	CASRGLGGTEAFF
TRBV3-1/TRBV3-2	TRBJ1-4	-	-	TGTGCCAGCCGGGTCGGGGAAAAACTGTTTTTT	CASRVGEKLFF
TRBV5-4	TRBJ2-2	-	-	TGTGCCAGCAGCCCGGGGGTACAGAGGACCGGGGAGCTGTTTTTT	CASSPGVQRTGELFF
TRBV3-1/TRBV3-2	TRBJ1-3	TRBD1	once	TGTGCCAGCAGCCAGTCAGGGGGGCTCGGAAACACCATATATTTT	CASSQSGGLGNTIYF
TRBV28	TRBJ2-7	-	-	TGTGCCAGCAGCCCTCTCGATCTGCGAGAGCAGTACTTC	CASSPLDLREQYF
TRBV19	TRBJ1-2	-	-	TGTGCCAGTAGTAACCGCAGGGAGGGGAATGGCTACACCTTC	CASSNRREGNGYTF
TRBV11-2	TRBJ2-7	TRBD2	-	TGTGCCACTTCCGGGGAGGGCGAGCAGTACTTC	CATSGEGEQYF
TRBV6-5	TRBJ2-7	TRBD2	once	TGTGCCAGCAGAACGGGACTAGCGCCCTCCTACGAGCAGTACTTC	CASRTGLAPSYEQYF
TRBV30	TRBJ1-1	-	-	TGTGCCTGGAGTTTAGGGGGGAACACTGAAGCTTTCTTT	CAWSLGGNTEAFF
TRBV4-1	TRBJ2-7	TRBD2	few	TGCGCCAGCAGTAAGAGGGCTAGCGGGGATGACGAGCAGTACTTC	CASSKRASGDDEQYF
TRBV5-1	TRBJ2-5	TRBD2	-	TGCGCCAGCAGCTTACTCTCTAGCGGGGAGGGAGAGACCCAGTACTTC	CASSLLSSGEGETQYF
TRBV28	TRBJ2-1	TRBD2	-	TGTGCCAGCAGTCCCCCCAGCGGGGACTACAATGAGCAGTTCTTC	CASSPPSGDYNEQFF
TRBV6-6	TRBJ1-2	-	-	TGTGCCAGCCAGAATCCGGCCCTAGCAGAAGGCTACACCTTC	CASQNPALAEGYTF
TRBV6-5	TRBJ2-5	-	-	TGTGCCAGCAGTTACAGCGGTGAAGAGACCCAGTACTTC	CASSYSGEETQYF
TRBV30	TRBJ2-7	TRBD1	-	TGTGCCTGGAGTCCGGACAGGGACTACGAGCAGTACTTC	CAWSPDRDYEQYF
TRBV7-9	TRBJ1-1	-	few	TGTGCCAGCAGCTTACCGTCGGGGGGCGCGGGCACTGAAGCTTTCTTT	CASSLPSGGAGTEAFF